A single count supports the clone carrying this T cell receptor (beta chain). The target antigen is unknown. The data derive from a study of cytomegalovirus exposure and HLA in healthy donors. General study findings and limits: Analyzed later, association rates of TCRs varied across HLA loci, with DRB1 most and HLA-C fewest. Later analysis identified 17,000 or so TCR beta sequences associated with HLA alleles, using a false discovery rate threshold of 0.05.

Vbeta (60) and Jbeta (13) primers were used in the PCR. The protocol was immunoSEQ multiplex PCR, while the TCRdb copy is restricted to in-frame clones and leaves out a portion. There are about 110,000 clones in the sample; under 80% occur only once, and roughly 6% lies in the top ten. The CDR3 consists of 13 residues. Looked up from germline, CDR1 is SGDLS and CDR2 is YYNGEE. The V end was cut by 1 base, the J end by 4 bases, with 8 bases between. V is TRBV9 and J is TRBJ2-5; tentative D call: TRBD2 (5 bases). Source material: PBMCs. This receptor was identified in a woman between 50 and 59 years old in good health and CMV-seropositive. DNA for the CDR3: TGTGCCAGCAGCGTATCAGGACTAGAGACCCAGTACTTC. Amino acids: CASSVSGLETQYF.